The entry below describes one T cell receptor beta chain. This clone was seen a single time. No antigen is known for it. The input lacks base qualities; no much larger clone sits a single base away. The library was obtained by the immunoSEQ multiplex PCR assay. TCRdb limited this immuneACCESS table to in-frame rearrangements with V and J called. A share of clones is missing; checked studies link under half to unresolved V genes, and the rest is unexplained. The sample yields approximately 100,000 clones; 90% were counted once. Roughly 4% of the sample is in the top ten clones. This sample was included in a study of control samples from healthy donors and cancer patients (dated by TCRdb to between 2020 and 2021). There are 15 amino acids in the CDR3, from cysteine to phenylalanine inclusive. Only CDR3 DNA remains: 45 bases, in frame from the first base. CDR1 SGHRS and CDR2 YFSETQ were looked up in the germline V gene. Trimming takes 7 bases off V and 6 bases off J; junction bases not matched to a gene: 11.

Specimen: blood. This sequence originates from a human donor in good health. The donor label of this sample is uncertain. The chain employs TRBV5-1 and TRBJ2-2, with 8 bases in between that match TRBD1. The CDR3 reads CASQTGATSAGELFF. The nucleotide sequence reads as follows: TGCGCCAGCCAGACAGGGGCCACCTCAGCCGGGGAGCTGTTTTTT.